These 17 T cell receptor beta chains were sequenced from one sample in a study of regulatory T cells in long-lasting Graves disease. Described time point: newly diagnosed GD, antithyroid drugs for less than 3 months. Extracted RNA from PBMCs served as the source of the TCR library. According to the study, TCR beta libraries were built with iRepertoire HTBI primers and CDR3-region Arm-PCR. TCRdb recomputed calls from the multiplex PCR reads with MiXCR, one row per CDR3 protein. The data show just over 600,000 distinct CDR3 sequences, roughly 15% seen once. These same records also appear under a second study, on T cells in Graves' hyperthyroidism and ophthalmopathy.

The sample in question was peripheral blood mononuclear cells (PBMCs), obtained at new diagnosis, from a patient treated with antithyroid drugs. All receptors derive from a woman aged 25 to 39 with Graves disease.

This clonotype was picked up many times. V usage is TRBV7-9 and J usage is TRBJ2-7; 7 positions match TRBD2. The CDR3 spans 15 residues. V gave up 4 bases and J gave up 4 bases; unmatched junction bases: 10. Germline assignment: CDR1 SEHNR and CDR2 FQNEAQ (reference sequence). CDR3: CASSSREGGIYEQYF. In DNA, the CDR3 is TGTGCCAGCAGCTCCAGGGAGGGAGGAATTTACGAGCAGTACTTC.

With respect to this clonotype: This may be a read error: a much more frequent sequence differs by one nucleotide. The chain recombines TRBV11-3 with TRBJ2-7; no definite D call. V lost 3 bases and J 7 bases, leaving 13 bases between the germline ends. Germline V CDR1 and CDR2: SGHNT, YENEEA. This CDR3 has 13 residues. The CDR3: CASSFPGIGEQYF. CDR3 sequence (DNA): TGTGCCAGCAGCTTTCCCGGAATTGGAGAGCAGTACTTC.

This clonotype was seen more than once but under ten times. This likely comes from a read error, as the CDR3 has no conserved phenylalanine or tryptophan at its end. J is TRBJ2-3 and V is TRBV7-2; TRBD2 matches at 10 bases. Losses at the gene ends were 1 base for V and 1 base for J; bases not matched to a gene: 8. From germline, CDR1 is SGHTA and CDR2 FQGNSA. The CDR3 is 18 amino acids. CDR3 amino acids: CASSLGSSGSWGTDTQYL. The CDR3 DNA follows: TGTGCCAGCAGCTTAGGGTCTAGCGGGAGCTGGGGCACAGATACGCAGTATCTT.

The V and J genes are TRBV19 and TRBJ2-3, with 13 bases fitting TRBD2. Germline values: CDR1 LNHDA, CDR2 SQIVND (reference sequence). Unmatched junction bases numbered 17, after V lost 4 bases and J lost 4 bases. This CDR3 has 20 residues. The chain's CDR3 is CASSNSGTSGMGSGPDTQYF. CDR3 sequence (DNA): TGTGCCAGTAGTAACTCCGGGACTAGCGGGATGGGATCTGGCCCAGATACGCAGTATTTT.

This clonotype was seen ten or more times. The V gene is TRBV3-1, the J gene TRBJ1-1, with TRBD1 as a possible D gene (5 bases). The CDR3 is 15 residues long. Trimming removed 5 bases from V and 4 bases from J, with 17 bases in between. Germline V gene sequence: CDR1 LGHDT, CDR2 YNNKEL (reference sequence). CDR3 DNA sequence: TGTGCCAGCAGCTATACCTGGGGGGTGGGCACTGAAGCTTTCTTT. Amino acids: CASSYTWGVGTEAFF.

The rearrangement uses TRBV10-2 and TRBJ2-3; TRBD1 aligns across 7 bases. Germline loops: CDR1 WSHSY, CDR2 SAAADI. There are 14 residues in the CDR3. V trimming: 6 bases; J trimming: 8 bases; junction bases outside the gene matches: 11. The CDR3 is CASSITGVGGTQYF. As DNA, the CDR3 is TGCGCCAGCAGCATTACAGGGGTCGGAGGTACGCAGTATTTT.

This clonotype has a count of ten or more. V gene TRBV27 combines with J gene TRBJ2-7, with D possibly TRBD1 on 6 matching bases. V was shortened by 7 bases and J by 6 bases, with 19 bases between the two germline ends. Germline CDR1 MNHEY, CDR2 SMNVEV (reference sequence). This CDR3 has 14 amino acids. The CDR3 bases are TGTGCCAGCACCCCCGCCCTGGGGGCTTCCGAGCAGTACTTC. Amino acid sequence: CASTPALGASEQYF.

Ten or more counts support this clonotype. The V call is TRBV14, the J call TRBJ1-1; D is unresolved. Germline CDR1 SGHDN, CDR2 FVKESK. The CDR3 extends over 15 amino acids. With 0 bases removed from V and 5 bases from J, the gap between germline ends came to 13 bases. The DNA of the CDR3 is TGTGCCAGCAGCCAAGATCTGGGCATCAGGACTGAAGCTTTCTTT. This translates into CASSQDLGIRTEAFF.

This chain connects TRBV4-1 to TRBJ1-5; D may be TRBD1 (6 bases). The germline V gene has CDR1 MGHRA and CDR2 YSYEKL. Trimming pared 4 bases from V and 0 bases from J, leaving 10 bases between. The CDR3 is 15 amino acids. The CDR3 sequence: CASSPGQNSNQPQHF. CDR3 bases: TGCGCCAGCAGCCCAGGACAGAATAGCAATCAGCCCCAGCATTTT.

At least ten counts were recorded for this clonotype. The CDR3 here is CASSRRPANSYNEQFF. CDR3 DNA sequence: TGTGCCAGCAGCCGAAGGCCCGCCAACTCCTACAATGAGCAGTTCTTC. The chain uses TRBV7-2 and TRBJ2-1; D is unresolved. The CDR3 is 16 amino acids. Germline-derived CDR1 and CDR2 are SGHTA and FQGNSA. Trimming cost V 5 bases and J 0 bases, with 14 bases left between them.

This clonotype occurred a few times. The chain carries TRBV28 and TRBJ2-2; D gene unclear. Germline assignment: CDR1 MDHEN and CDR2 SYDVKM. Trimming stripped 5 bases from V and 6 bases from J, with 10 bases between. The CDR3 has 13 residues. The CDR3 DNA reads as TGTGCCAGCAGTGCCTCGAAGCCCGGGGAGCTGTTTTTT. Protein product: CASSASKPGELFF.

The sample holds a few counts of this clonotype. This CDR3 reads CASSLLGGYEQFF. CDR3 bases: TGTGCCAGCAGTTTATTAGGGGGCTATGAGCAGTTCTTC. The chain is built from TRBV27 and TRBJ2-1; TRBD1 aligns across 7 bases. V was clipped by 1 base and J by 8 bases; unmatched bases: 2. CDR1 is MNHEY, CDR2 SMNVEV, per germline (reference sequence). The CDR3 has 13 residues.

Only a few counts were recorded for this clonotype. The J gene is TRBJ2-2, the V gene TRBV14; possible D gene TRBD1, 6 bases. The V gene lost 2 bases and the J gene lost 9 bases, with 13 bases spanning the gap. Germline CDR1 SGHDN, CDR2 FVKESK. The CDR3 sequence is 14 residues long. The DNA for the CDR3 is TGTGCCAGCAGCCAACATGGGGGCTCGAGGGAGCTGTTTTTT. Its translation is CASSQHGGSRELFF.

In regard to this clonotype: A read error may explain this, as a much larger clone is one base away. The rearrangement links TRBV7-8 to TRBJ2-7, with D maybe TRBD2 (7 bases). Trimming took 5 bases from V and 0 from J, leaving 17 bases between them. The CDR3 is 16 amino acids. Germline V gene lookup returns CDR1 SGHVS and CDR2 FQNEAQ. The CDR3 protein is CASSAGARTSSYEQYF. CDR3 nucleotides: TGTGCCAGCAGCGCGGGGGCACGGACTAGCTCCTACGAGCAGTACTTC.

This clonotype was found a few times. CDR3 amino acids: CSVSGLAGDTQYF. CDR3 sequence (DNA): TGCAGCGTTTCGGGACTAGCGGGAGATACGCAGTATTTT. The chain has TRBV29-1 and TRBJ2-3; 12 positions agree with TRBD2. V trimming: 5 bases; J trimming: 5 bases; junction bases outside the gene matches: 2. The CDR3 sequence is 13 residues long. Germline CDR1 reads SQVTM; CDR2 reads ANQGSEA.

This clonotype was seen many times. V usage is TRBV6-1 and J usage is TRBJ2-7; possibly TRBD1 for D (6 bases). V was cut by 5 bases and J by 3 bases, with 14 bases left in between. Germline V gene lookup returns CDR1 MNHNS and CDR2 SASEGT. This CDR3 region has 14 residues. CDR3 protein: CASSRNRVGYEQYF. CDR3 DNA: TGTGCCAGCAGTAGGAACAGGGTAGGCTACGAGCAGTACTTC.

This chain uses TRBV2 with TRBJ1-1; 7 bases match TRBD1. The length of the CDR3 is 15 residues. The V segment lost 7 bases and the J segment 1 base; nucleotides outside the gene matches: 9. Germline values: CDR1 SNHLY, CDR2 FYNNEI. CDR3 bases: TGTGCCAGCAAAAGGGGGCTAATCTGGAACACTGAAGCTTTCTTT. Translated: CASKRGLIWNTEAFF.